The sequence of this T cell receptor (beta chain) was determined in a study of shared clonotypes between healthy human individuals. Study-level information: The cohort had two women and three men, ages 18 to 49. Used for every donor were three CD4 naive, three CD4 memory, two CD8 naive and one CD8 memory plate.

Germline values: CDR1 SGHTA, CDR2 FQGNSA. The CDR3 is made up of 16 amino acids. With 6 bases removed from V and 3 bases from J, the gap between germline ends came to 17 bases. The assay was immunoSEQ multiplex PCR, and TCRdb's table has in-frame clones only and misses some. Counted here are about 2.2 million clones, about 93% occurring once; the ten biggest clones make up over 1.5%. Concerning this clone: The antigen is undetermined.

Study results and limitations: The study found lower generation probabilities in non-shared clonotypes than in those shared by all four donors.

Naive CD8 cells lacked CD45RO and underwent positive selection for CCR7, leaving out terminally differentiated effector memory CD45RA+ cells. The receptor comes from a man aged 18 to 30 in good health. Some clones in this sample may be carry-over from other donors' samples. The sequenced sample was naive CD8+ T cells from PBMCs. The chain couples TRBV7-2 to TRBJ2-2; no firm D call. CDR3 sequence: CASSLASATYTGELFF. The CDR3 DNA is TGTGCCAGCAGTCTTGCGAGCGCGACCTACACCGGGGAGCTGTTTTTT.